This entry describes one T cell receptor beta chain. This specimen belongs to a study of beta chain features in type 1 diabetes. The CDR3 extends over 16 amino acids. Trimming removed 4 bases from V and 6 bases from J; junction bases left unmatched: 8. Germline CDR1 is LGHNA and CDR2 is YSLEER. The sequenced template was cDNA made from the entire isolated RNA. TCRdb keeps only in-frame clones here, not all; method: immunoSEQ multiplex PCR. The sample holds about 140,000 clones, about 9.7% seen once. The sample consisted of central memory CD4+ T cells from blood. The TCR sequence derives from a middle-aged woman in good health. The chain employs TRBV4-3 and TRBJ2-2; the match to TRBD2 covers 10 bases. Here the CDR3 DNA reads TGCGCCAGCAGCCCGAGGACTAGCGGTGGCTCCGGGGAGCTGTTTTTT. This sequence encodes CASSPRTSGGSGELFF.